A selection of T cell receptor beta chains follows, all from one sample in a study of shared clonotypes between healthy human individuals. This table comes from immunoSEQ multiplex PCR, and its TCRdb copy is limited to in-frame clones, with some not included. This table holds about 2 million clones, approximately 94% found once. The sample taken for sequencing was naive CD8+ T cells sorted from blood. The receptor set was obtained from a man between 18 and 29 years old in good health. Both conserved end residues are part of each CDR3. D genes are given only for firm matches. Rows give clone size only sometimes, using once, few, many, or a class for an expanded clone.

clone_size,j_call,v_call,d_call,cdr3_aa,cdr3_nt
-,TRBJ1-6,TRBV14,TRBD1,CASSAQTGGNSPLHF,TGTGCCAGCAGCGCCCAGACAGGGGGAAATTCACCCCTCCACTTT
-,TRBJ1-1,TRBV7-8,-,CASSLVPGSRTEAFF,TGTGCCAGCAGCTTAGTTCCAGGGAGTAGGACTGAAGCTTTCTTT
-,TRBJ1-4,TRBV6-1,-,CASSDTGRGEKLFF,TGTGCCAGCAGTGATACTGGGCGAGGTGAAAAACTGTTTTTT
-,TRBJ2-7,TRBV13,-,CASSFGTPNPFSYEQYF,TGTGCCAGCAGCTTCGGGACTCCGAACCCGTTCTCCTACGAGCAGTACTTC
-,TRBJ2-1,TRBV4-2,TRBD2,CASSQEGLETKNEQFF,TGTGCCAGCAGCCAAGAGGGACTAGAGACAAAGAATGAGCAGTTCTTC
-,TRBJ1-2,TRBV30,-,CAWISTLGEGYTF,TGTGCCTGGATCTCTACGTTGGGGGAGGGATACACCTTC
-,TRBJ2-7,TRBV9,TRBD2,CASSARGTSGSYEQYF,TGTGCCAGCAGCGCAAGAGGGACTAGCGGATCCTACGAGCAGTACTTC
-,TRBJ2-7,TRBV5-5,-,CASSLGPTYEQYF,TGTGCCAGCAGTTTAGGGCCCACCTACGAGCAGTACTTC
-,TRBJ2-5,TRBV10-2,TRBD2,CASATSGGFQETQYF,TGCGCCAGCGCGACTAGCGGAGGATTCCAAGAGACCCAGTACTTC
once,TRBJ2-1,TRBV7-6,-,CASSSQGSDEQFF,TGTGCCAGCAGCTCACAGGGTTCCGATGAGCAGTTCTTC
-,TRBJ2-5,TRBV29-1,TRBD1,CSVTGGPQQETQYF,TGCAGCGTTACAGGGGGCCCCCAGCAAGAGACCCAGTACTTC
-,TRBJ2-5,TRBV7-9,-,CASSLRGVWETQYF,TGTGCCAGCAGCTTAAGGGGAGTTTGGGAGACCCAGTACTTC
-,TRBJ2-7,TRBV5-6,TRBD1,CASGTDNPYEQYF,TGTGCCAGCGGGACAGACAATCCCTACGAGCAGTACTTC
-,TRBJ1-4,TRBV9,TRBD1,CASSVVPGGSNEKLFF,TGTGCCAGCAGCGTAGTTCCAGGGGGTTCTAATGAAAAACTGTTTTTT
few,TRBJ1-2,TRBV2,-,CASSGSGGGYTF,TGTGCCAGCAGTGGCAGCGGAGGTGGCTACACCTTC
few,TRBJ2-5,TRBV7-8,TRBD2,CASSLFQRERETQYF,TGTGCCAGCAGCTTATTCCAGCGGGAGAGGGAGACCCAGTACTTC
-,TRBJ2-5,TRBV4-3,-,CASSQELGLAFQETQYF,TGCGCCAGCAGCCAAGAATTGGGCTTAGCCTTCCAAGAGACCCAGTACTTC
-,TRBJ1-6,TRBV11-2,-,CASSLTDSISYNSPLHF,TGTGCCAGCAGCCTCACGGACAGTATCTCCTATAATTCACCCCTCCACTTT
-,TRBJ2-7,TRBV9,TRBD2,CASSESGGFSYEQYF,TGTGCCAGCAGCGAAAGCGGGGGGTTCTCCTACGAGCAGTACTTC
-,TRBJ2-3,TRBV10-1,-,CASSEDGRGDTQYF,TGCGCCAGCAGTGAGGACGGGAGAGGAGATACGCAGTATTTT
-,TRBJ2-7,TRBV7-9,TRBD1,CASSWTTGGEQYF,TGTGCCAGCAGCTGGACGACAGGGGGCGAGCAGTACTTC
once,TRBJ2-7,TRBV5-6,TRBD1,CASSSGQGLWAYEQYF,TGTGCCAGCAGCTCGGGACAGGGGTTATGGGCCTACGAGCAGTACTTC
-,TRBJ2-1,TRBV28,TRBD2,CASSPGLADYNEQFF,TGTGCCAGCAGTCCGGGACTAGCGGACTACAATGAGCAGTTCTTC
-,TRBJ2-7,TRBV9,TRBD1,CASSPRQGNSYEQYF,TGTGCCAGCAGCCCCAGACAGGGTAATTCCTACGAGCAGTACTTC
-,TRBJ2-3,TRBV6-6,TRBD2,CAGREVGTDTQYF,TGTGCCGGGCGGGAGGTGGGTACAGATACGCAGTATTTT
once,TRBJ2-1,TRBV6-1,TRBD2,CASSAAGLAGGAYNEQFF,TGTGCCAGCAGTGCGGCGGGACTAGCGGGGGGTGCCTACAATGAGCAGTTCTTC
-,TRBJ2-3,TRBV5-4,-,CASSLGPLGVSTDTQYF,TGTGCCAGCAGCTTGGGACCATTGGGGGTTAGCACAGATACGCAGTATTTT
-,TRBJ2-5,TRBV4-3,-,CASSQVQAKGETQYF,TGCGCCAGCAGCCAAGTCCAGGCGAAGGGAGAGACCCAGTACTTC
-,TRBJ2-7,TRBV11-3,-,CASSLTSSFEQYF,TGTGCCAGCAGCCTGACATCCTCTTTTGAGCAGTACTTC
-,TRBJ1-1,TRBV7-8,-,CASTFTEGDTEAFF,TGTGCCAGCACTTTCACCGAGGGCGACACTGAAGCTTTCTTT
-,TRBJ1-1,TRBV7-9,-,CASSPPFRYTEAFF,TGTGCCAGCAGCCCGCCATTCCGCTACACTGAAGCTTTCTTT
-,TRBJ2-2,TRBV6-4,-,CASEKTVTSTGELFF,TGTGCCAGCGAAAAAACGGTGACAAGCACCGGGGAGCTGTTTTTT
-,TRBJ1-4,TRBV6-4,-,CASSDRAPKGEKLFF,TGTGCCAGCAGTGACAGGGCTCCCAAGGGGGAAAAACTGTTTTTT
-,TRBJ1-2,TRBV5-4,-,CASSFAGGNGYTF,TGTGCCAGCAGCTTCGCCGGGGGGAATGGCTACACCTTC
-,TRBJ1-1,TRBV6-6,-,CASMGGGVITEAFF,TGTGCCAGCATGGGAGGGGGGGTAATCACTGAAGCTTTCTTT
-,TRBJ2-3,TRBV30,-,CAWGFAEGNTQYF,TGTGCCTGGGGCTTCGCGGAGGGGAATACGCAGTATTTT
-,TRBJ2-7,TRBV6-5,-,CASSYSIGLDYEQYF,TGTGCCAGCAGTTACTCTATAGGGTTGGACTACGAGCAGTACTTC
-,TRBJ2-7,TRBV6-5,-,CASSYEGYEQYF,TGTGCCAGCAGTTACGAAGGTTACGAGCAGTACTTC
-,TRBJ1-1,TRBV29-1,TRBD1,CSVYRDSQAFF,TGCAGCGTTTACCGGGACAGTCAAGCTTTCTTT
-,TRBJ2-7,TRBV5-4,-,CASSLAGPNYEQYF,TGTGCCAGCAGCTTGGCCGGGCCCAACTACGAGCAGTACTTC
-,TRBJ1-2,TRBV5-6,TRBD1,CASRETGGLGYTF,TGTGCCAGCAGGGAGACAGGGGGCCTTGGCTACACCTTC
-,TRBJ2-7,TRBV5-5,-,CASSLASGVYEQYF,TGTGCCAGCAGCTTGGCCTCGGGGGTCTACGAGCAGTACTTC
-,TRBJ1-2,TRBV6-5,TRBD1,CASSSTGGDYTF,TGTGCCAGCAGTTCGACAGGGGGCGACTACACCTTC
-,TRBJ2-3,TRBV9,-,CASSARDQLTDTQYF,TGTGCCAGCAGCGCCCGGGATCAATTGACAGATACGCAGTATTTT
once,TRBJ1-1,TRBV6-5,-,CASSYGGREAFF,TGTGCCAGCAGTTACGGGGGGAGAGAAGCTTTCTTT